This T cell receptor (beta chain) came from a study of Ad26.COV2.S vaccination and SARS-CoV-2 variants. General study results and limits: Researchers cautioned that TCR breadth and depth analyses may have underestimated total T cell responses. Participants given vaccine showed non-spike TCR breadth similar to that of placebo recipients.

The repertoire was sequenced with immunoSEQ multiplex PCR; TCRdb's copy has only in-frame clones and lacks some. There are approximately 400,000 clones in the sample; under 95% occur only once, and 3.9% lies in the top ten. This CDR3 comprises 15 residues. Trimming cost V 3 bases and J 0 bases, with 9 bases left between them. Germline CDR1 and CDR2: KGHDR and SFDVKD. With respect to this clone: No antigen is known for it.

The sample consisted of peripheral blood, taken after recovery from COVID-19. The rearrangement uses TRBV24-1 and TRBJ2-3; D tentatively fits TRBD1 or TRBD2 (5 bases each). The receptor was derived from a human donor who had recovered from COVID-19. In DNA form, the CDR3 reads TGTGCCACCAGTGATCGAGGGGCTAGCACAGATACGCAGTATTTT. Translated: CATSDRGASTDTQYF.